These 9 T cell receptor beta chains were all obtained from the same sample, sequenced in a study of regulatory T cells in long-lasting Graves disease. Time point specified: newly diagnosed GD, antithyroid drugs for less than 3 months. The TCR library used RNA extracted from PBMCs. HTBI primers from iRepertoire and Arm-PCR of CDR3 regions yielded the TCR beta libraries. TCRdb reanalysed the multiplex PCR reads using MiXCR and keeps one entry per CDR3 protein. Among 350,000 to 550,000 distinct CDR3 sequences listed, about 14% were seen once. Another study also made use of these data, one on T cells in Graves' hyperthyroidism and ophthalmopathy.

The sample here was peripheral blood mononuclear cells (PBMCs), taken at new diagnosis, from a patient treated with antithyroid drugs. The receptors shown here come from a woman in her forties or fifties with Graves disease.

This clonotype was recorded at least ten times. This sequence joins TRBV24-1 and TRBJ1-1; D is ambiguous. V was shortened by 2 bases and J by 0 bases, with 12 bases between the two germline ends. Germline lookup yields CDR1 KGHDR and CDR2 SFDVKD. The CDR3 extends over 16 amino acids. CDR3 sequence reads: CATSDWYRSVNTEAFF. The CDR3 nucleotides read TGTGCCACCAGTGATTGGTACAGATCAGTGAACACTGAAGCTTTCTTT.

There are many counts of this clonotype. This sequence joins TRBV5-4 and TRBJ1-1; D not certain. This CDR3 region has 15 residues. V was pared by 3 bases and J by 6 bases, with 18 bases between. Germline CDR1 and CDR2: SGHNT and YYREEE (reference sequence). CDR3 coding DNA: TGTGCCAGCAGCTACGTCACCCCAGGCCAGTCTGAAGCTTTCTTT. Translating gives CASSYVTPGQSEAFF.

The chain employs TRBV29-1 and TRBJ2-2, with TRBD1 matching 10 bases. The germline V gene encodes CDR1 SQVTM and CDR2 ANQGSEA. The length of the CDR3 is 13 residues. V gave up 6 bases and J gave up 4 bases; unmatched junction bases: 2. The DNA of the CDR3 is TGCAGCGTCCGGGACAGGGGCACCGGGGAGCTGTTTTTT. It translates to CSVRDRGTGELFF.

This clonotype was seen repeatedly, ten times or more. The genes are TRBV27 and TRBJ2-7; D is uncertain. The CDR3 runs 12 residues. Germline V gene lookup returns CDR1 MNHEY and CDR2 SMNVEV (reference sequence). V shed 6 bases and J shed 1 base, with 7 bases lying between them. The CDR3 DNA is TGTGCCAGCAGCTCCGATTCCTACGAGCAGTACTTC. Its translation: CASSSDSYEQYF.

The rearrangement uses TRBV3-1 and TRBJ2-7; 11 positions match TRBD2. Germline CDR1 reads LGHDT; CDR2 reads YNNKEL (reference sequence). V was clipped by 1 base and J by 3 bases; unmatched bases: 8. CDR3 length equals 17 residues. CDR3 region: CASSQVSPLAGGYEQYF. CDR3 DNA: TGTGCCAGCAGCCAAGTAAGCCCGCTAGCGGGAGGCTACGAGCAGTACTTC.

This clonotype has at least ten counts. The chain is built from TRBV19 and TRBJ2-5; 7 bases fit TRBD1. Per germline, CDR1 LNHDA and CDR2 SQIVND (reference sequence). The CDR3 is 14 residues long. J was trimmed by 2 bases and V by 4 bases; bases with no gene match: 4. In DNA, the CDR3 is TGTGCCAGTAGTACCTGGGACAGTCAAGAGACCCAGTACTTC. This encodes CASSTWDSQETQYF.

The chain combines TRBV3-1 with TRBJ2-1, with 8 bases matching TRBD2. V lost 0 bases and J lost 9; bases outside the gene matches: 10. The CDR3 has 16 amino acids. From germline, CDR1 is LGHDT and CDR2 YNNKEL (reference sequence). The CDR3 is CASSQDRLGRAAEQFF. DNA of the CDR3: TGTGCCAGCAGCCAAGATCGGCTCGGGAGGGCCGCTGAGCAGTTCTTC.

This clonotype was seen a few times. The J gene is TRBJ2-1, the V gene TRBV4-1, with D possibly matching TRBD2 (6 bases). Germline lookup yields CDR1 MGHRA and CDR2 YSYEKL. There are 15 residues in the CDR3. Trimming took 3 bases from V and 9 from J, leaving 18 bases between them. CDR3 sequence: CASSQEGGLRGEQFF. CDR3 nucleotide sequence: TGCGCCAGCAGCCAGGAGGGCGGACTCCGGGGTGAGCAGTTCTTC.

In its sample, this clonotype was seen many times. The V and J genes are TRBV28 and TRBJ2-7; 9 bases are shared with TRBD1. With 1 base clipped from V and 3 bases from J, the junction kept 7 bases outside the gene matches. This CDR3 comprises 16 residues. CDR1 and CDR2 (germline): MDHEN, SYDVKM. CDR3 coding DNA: TGTGCCAGCAGTTTATCCAACCGGGACAGGGACTACGAGCAGTACTTC. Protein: CASSLSNRDRDYEQYF.